These 21 T cell receptor beta chains originate from one sample sequenced in a study of tumor-infiltrating lymphocytes in primary liver carcinoma. Extraction of RNA together with DNA used about 20-34 mg of unsorted bulk tissue. From roughly 0.45 ug total RNA, TCR beta cDNA was generated with a primer in the constant region. Employing slightly modified ARM-PCR, three nested multiplex PCR rounds were run, and these gave rise to the TCR beta libraries. It was with TRBV1-TRBV30 forward primers and a C-beta reverse primer that the first two PCR rounds were run, at approximately 9 cycles each. One entry per CDR3 protein results from TCRdb running MiXCR on the multiplex PCR reads. The sample shows 90,000 to 140,000 distinct CDR3 sequences, 80% to 85% of them seen only once. Material: liver tumor tissue from sampling region 3. The sample's subset: tumor region T3, left-lateral pole. Receptor source: a man in his forties or fifties with primary liver carcinoma and hepatitis B virus infection.

At least ten counts were recorded for this clonotype. The chain couples TRBV28 to TRBJ1-2; 9 bases are a match to TRBD1. Germline values: CDR1 MDHEN, CDR2 SYDVKM. Trimming removed 9 bases from V and 7 bases from J; junction bases left unmatched: 12. The CDR3 length is 14 residues. CDR3 loop: CASGQGNDVGGYTF. CDR3 DNA: TGTGCCAGTGGACAGGGGAATGATGTGGGTGGCTACACCTTC.

Comment on this clonotype: This may arise from a read error, as a much more abundant clone is one base away. V and J are TRBV24-1 and TRBJ2-3, with D tentatively TRBD1 (5 bases). Germline V gene sequence: CDR1 KGHDR, CDR2 SFDVKD. CDR3 length equals 16 residues. The CDR3 reads CATSDLRGASTDSQYF. DNA of the CDR3: TGTGCCACCAGTGATTTGAGGGGCGCCTCCACAGATTCGCAGTATTTT.

The chain is built from TRBV28 and TRBJ1-1; the D gene is possibly TRBD1 (6 bases). V lost 10 bases and J lost 5, with 20 bases in between. The CDR3 contains 14 residues. The germline CDR1 and CDR2 sequences are MDHEN and SYDVKM. The CDR3 DNA sequence: TGTGCCAACTTCAACACCCCAGGGGATACTGAAGCTTTCTTT. Its protein product is CANFNTPGDTEAFF.

A word on this clonotype: An end of the junction differs from the germline gene, which may be a read error. The chain has TRBV11-1 and TRBJ2-4; 13 nucleotides line up with TRBD2. The CDR3 is 17 residues long. CDR1 is SGHAT and CDR2 is FQDESV in the germline V gene (reference sequence). CDR3 in amino acids: CTSSFPGTSGTKNIQWF. The CDR3 DNA is TGTACCAGCAGCTTTCCCGGGACTAGCGGGACCAAAAACATTCAATGGTTC.

The V gene is TRBV6-2 or TRBV6-3, the J gene TRBJ2-4; D is uncertain. CDR1 MNHEY and CDR2 SVGEGT come from the germline V gene. This CDR3 contains 16 residues. V shed 8 bases and J shed 0 bases, with 17 bases lying between them. The CDR3 reads CASSPSVRIAKNIQYF. For the CDR3, the DNA is TGTGCCAGCTCCCCCAGCGTGAGGATAGCCAAAAACATTCAGTACTTC.

With regard to this clonotype: Germline is not matched at one junction end, which may reflect a read error. The chain uses TRBV28 and TRBJ2-7; D gene unclear. CDR3 length: 15 residues. In germline, CDR1 is MDHEN, CDR2 SYDVKM. CDR3 amino acids: CASSLHPQSSYEHYF. DNA for the CDR3: TGTGCCAGCAGTTTACATCCGCAGAGCTCCTACGAGCACTACTTC.

On this clonotype itself: The junction does not match germline at one end; this may be a read error. V gene TRBV7-9 combines with J gene TRBJ2-3, with D perhaps matching TRBD1 (5 bases). The germline V gene encodes CDR1 SEHNR and CDR2 FQNEAQ (reference sequence). The CDR3 is made up of 15 amino acids. Written as DNA, the CDR3 is TGTGCCAGTAGCTTCAGGCGGCAGGGATTAGATACGCAGTATTTT. Its protein is CASSFRRQGLDTQYF.

Of note for this clonotype: Because the CDR3 is missing its conserved closing phenylalanine or tryptophan, this is likely a read error. CDR3 nucleotide sequence: TGCGCCAGCAGCTTGGACCCCGGGACAGTGTATGGCTACACCCTC. Protein: CASSLDPGTVYGYTL. The chain joins TRBV5-1 to TRBJ1-2, with 7 bases fitting TRBD1. With 0 bases clipped from V and 5 bases from J, the junction kept 7 bases outside the gene matches. Germline CDR1 and CDR2: SGHRS and YFSETQ. The CDR3 contains 15 residues.

The chain carries TRBV29-1 and TRBJ2-1; the D is unclear. The V end was cut by 7 bases, the J end by 7 bases, with 20 bases between. Germline-derived CDR1 and CDR2 are SQVTM and ANQGSEA. CDR3 length equals 14 residues. The CDR3 spells CSAAPARSYNEQFF. CDR3 DNA sequence: TGCAGCGCTGCCCCCGCGAGATCATATAATGAGCAGTTCTTC.

About this clonotype: A read error may account for a junction end that differs from germline. The chain couples TRBV14 to TRBJ2-2; D is uncertain. There are 16 residues in the CDR3. The germline V gene has CDR1 SGHDN and CDR2 FVKESK. The DNA of the CDR3 is TGCGCCAGCAGCCAAGACGGCGGCAGCCGGACCGGGGAGCTGTTTTTT. It specifies CASSQDGGSRTGELFF.

The count of this clonotype is one. The junction departs from the called germline gene at one end, perhaps through a read error. The chain couples TRBV11-3 to TRBJ2-1; D uncertain. CDR3 length equals 12 residues. Germline V CDR1 and CDR2: SGHNT, YENEEA. CDR3 protein: CANSITSTEQFF. The CDR3 coding sequence is TGTGCCAACAGCATAACCTCAACTGAGCAATTCTTC.

Worth noting for this clonotype: One junction end disagrees with the germline gene, perhaps due to a read error. V is TRBV29-1 and J is TRBJ2-1; 7 bases map to TRBD2. The CDR3 covers 14 residues. The V gene's germline CDR1 is SQVTM and CDR2 ANQGSEA. DNA for the CDR3: TGCAACGTCCAAGCGGGAAACTCCTACCATGAGCAGTTCTTC. Protein product: CNVQAGNSYHEQFF.

In this sample, this clonotype turned up a few times. V usage is TRBV6-5 and J usage is TRBJ2-7; 15 bases map to TRBD2. CDR3 size: 16 residues. CDR1 is MNHEY and CDR2 is SVGAGI in the germline V gene. The CDR3 DNA reads as TGTACTAGCAGTTACCTCGGGACTAGCGGGAGGACCGAGCAGTACTTC. Its protein is CTSSYLGTSGRTEQYF.

The chain uses TRBV12-3 or TRBV12-4 and TRBJ2-1; no definite D call. V was cut by 7 bases and J by 9 bases, with 16 bases left in between. The CDR3 covers 13 residues. The CDR3 region is CASNFGRDIEQFF. The CDR3 DNA follows: TGTGCCAGCAATTTTGGCAGAGACATTGAGCAGTTCTTC.

As regards this clonotype: One end of the junction is discordant with germline, which a read error may explain. V gene TRBV24-1 combines with J gene TRBJ2-7; 10 bases are a match to TRBD1. Germline CDR1 and CDR2: KGHDR and SFDVKD. The CDR3 runs to 15 residues. The CDR3 DNA reads TGTGCCACCAGGTGGCCGGGACAGGGGTTCTACGAGCAGTGCTTC. It translates to CATRWPGQGFYEQCF.

Comments on this clonotype: At one end the junction does not follow the germline gene, possibly because of a read error. This chain uses TRBV5-1 with TRBJ2-2, with 15 nucleotides matching TRBD2. The CDR3 has 17 amino acids. Germline V gene sequence: CDR1 SGHRS, CDR2 YFSETQ. CDR3: CASSSGLAGGNTGVLFF. As DNA, the CDR3 is TGCGCCAGCAGCTCTGGACTAGCGGGAGGGAACACTGGGGTGCTGTTTTTT.

V and J are TRBV7-2 and TRBJ2-1; unclear D gene. Germline-derived CDR1 and CDR2 are SGHTA and FQGNSA. The V end lost 4 bases, the J end lost 8 bases, and 12 bases lay between the germline ends. CDR3 length: 13 amino acids. CDR3 protein: CASSSELTDEQFF. The CDR3 DNA reads TGTGCCAGCAGCTCCGAACTAACAGATGAGCAGTTCTTC.

In the case of this clonotype: Its ends do not fully match the called genes, so a read error is possible. The J gene is TRBJ1-2, the V gene TRBV5-6, with 10 nucleotides matching TRBD1. This CDR3 is 17 amino acids long. The germline CDR1 and CDR2 sequences are SGHDT and YYEEEE. The CDR3 nucleotides read TGTGCCGGCAGCTTGGGACAGGGGATGCCCCCCCTCTATGGCTACACCTTC. Residues: CAGSLGQGMPPLYGYTF.

Turning to this clonotype: Compared with germline, one end of the junction differs, possibly owing to a read error. V and J are TRBV24-1 and TRBJ1-2; no clear D gene. CDR1 is KGHDR, CDR2 SFDVKD, per germline. This CDR3 region has 14 residues. For the CDR3, the DNA is TGCGCCACCAGTGCCCACGGTATCAACTATGGCTACACCTTC. This sequence encodes CATSAHGINYGYTF.

This clonotype turned up a few times. A junction boundary mismatches the germline segment, possibly from a read error. The gene calls are TRBV5-6 and TRBJ1-5; D is unresolved. Germline loops: CDR1 SGHDT, CDR2 YYEEEE. The CDR3 loop spans 15 amino acids. The CDR3: CASSRDGNSNQLQHF. DNA of the CDR3: TGTGCCAGTAGCCGCGACGGAAATAGCAATCAGCTCCAGCATTTT.

This sequence joins TRBV12-3 or TRBV12-4 and TRBJ2-3; D remains unclear. Trimming took 1 base from V and 10 from J, leaving 18 bases between them. The CDR3 runs to 15 residues. The CDR3 DNA reads as TGTGCCAGCAGTTTAGATTCCGGCACCGGACGCGCGCAGTATTTT. Protein sequence: CASSLDSGTGRAQYF.